These 9 T cell receptor beta chains share one sample of origin, sequenced in a study of cytomegalovirus exposure and HLA in healthy donors. PCR used 60 Vbeta primers and 13 Jbeta primers. Sequencing was performed with immunoSEQ multiplex PCR; in TCRdb, only in-frame clones are kept and a portion is missing. This sample's table reports 50,000 or so clones. Sequences were obtained from PBMCs. These receptors were obtained from a woman aged 55-70 years in good health and CMV-seropositive.

The chain joins TRBV6-6 to TRBJ1-6, with unresolved D. V lost 7 bases and J 9 bases, leaving 22 bases between the germline ends. The CDR3 has 16 amino acids. Germline lookup yields CDR1 MNHNY and CDR2 SVGAGI (reference sequence). CDR3 region: CASTIIPEAPGSPLHF. As DNA, the CDR3 is TGTGCCAGCACCATAATACCGGAGGCCCCGGGTTCACCCCTCCACTTT.

The chain recombines TRBV5-1 with TRBJ1-6, with D perhaps matching TRBD1 (5 bases). CDR3 length: 15 residues. Germline CDR1 is SGHRS and CDR2 is YFSETQ. Trimming shortened V by 6 bases and J by 7 bases, and 17 bases separated the two germline ends. The DNA for the CDR3 is TGCGCCAGCACCCCTCAGGGAAGTGGAAATTCACCCCTCCACTTT. Protein: CASTPQGSGNSPLHF.

The V and J genes are TRBV5-1 and TRBJ2-5; D is uncertain. The last part of the DNA fits TRBJ2-7 better; the J call may be wrong. This CDR3 is built from 13 residues. From germline, CDR1 is SGHRS and CDR2 YFSETQ. The CDR3 here is CASSLGLTYEQYF. DNA of the CDR3: TGCGCCAGCAGCTTGGGACTGACCTACGAGCAGTACTTC.

The CDR3 DNA reads as TGCGCCAGCAGCCATGCAGGATCCTTCTCCTACGAGCAGTACTTC. This sequence encodes CASSHAGSFSYEQYF. V usage is TRBV4-1 and J usage is TRBJ2-7; unclear D gene. V was shortened by 3 bases and J by 0 bases, with 12 bases between the two germline ends. The germline V gene has CDR1 MGHRA and CDR2 YSYEKL. This CDR3 contains 15 residues.

The rearrangement links TRBV2 to TRBJ2-7, with D unclear. Germline values: CDR1 SNHLY, CDR2 FYNNEI. CDR3 length: 14 amino acids. V was trimmed by 6 bases and J by 0 bases, leaving 12 bases between them. This CDR3 reads CASRAEKSSYEQYF. The CDR3 nucleotides read TGTGCCAGCAGAGCTGAGAAGAGCTCCTACGAGCAGTACTTC.

This sequence joins TRBV27 and TRBJ1-1; D not certain. V lost 3 bases and J lost 6, with 14 bases in between. This CDR3 has 14 residues. The V gene's germline CDR1 is MNHEY and CDR2 SMNVEV (reference sequence). The CDR3 bases are TGTGCCAGCAGTTTGGGTGGGTTTCGGGCTGAAGCTTTCTTT. Protein product: CASSLGGFRAEAFF.

The chain is built from TRBV7-2 and TRBJ2-5; 10 bases are a match to TRBD2. Looked up from germline, CDR1 is SGHTA and CDR2 is FQGNSA. V was clipped by 3 bases and J by 3 bases; unmatched bases: 1. The CDR3 length is 14 residues. The CDR3 loop reads CASSFGTSEETQYF. CDR3 bases: TGTGCCAGCAGCTTCGGGACTAGCGAAGAGACCCAGTACTTC.

This chain links TRBV28 with TRBJ2-5, with 8 bases identical to TRBD1. Germline V lookup: CDR1 MDHEN, CDR2 SYDVKM. There are 14 residues in the CDR3. V gave up 6 bases and J gave up 3 bases; unmatched junction bases: 6. CDR3 DNA: TGTGCCAGCAGGACCACAGGGGGAGAAGAGACCCAGTACTTC. Encoded protein: CASRTTGGEETQYF. The entire variable domain, with the rest obtained from reference TRBV28 and TRBJ2-5, is as follows: DVKVTQSSRYLVKRTGEKVFLECVQDMDHENMFWYRQDPGLGLRLIYFSYDVKMKEKGDIPEGYSVSREKKERFSLILESASTNQTSMYLCASRTTGGEETQYFGPGTRLLVL.

This sequence joins TRBV11-1 and TRBJ2-7; 7 positions match TRBD1. CDR1 is SGHAT, CDR2 FQDESV, per germline (reference sequence). With V trimmed by 6 bases and J by 2 bases, 4 bases remained unmatched. The CDR3 is 13 amino acids. The CDR3 sequence: CASRLTGTYEQYF. The CDR3 region has the DNA TGTGCCAGCAGGTTGACAGGGACCTACGAGCAGTACTTC.